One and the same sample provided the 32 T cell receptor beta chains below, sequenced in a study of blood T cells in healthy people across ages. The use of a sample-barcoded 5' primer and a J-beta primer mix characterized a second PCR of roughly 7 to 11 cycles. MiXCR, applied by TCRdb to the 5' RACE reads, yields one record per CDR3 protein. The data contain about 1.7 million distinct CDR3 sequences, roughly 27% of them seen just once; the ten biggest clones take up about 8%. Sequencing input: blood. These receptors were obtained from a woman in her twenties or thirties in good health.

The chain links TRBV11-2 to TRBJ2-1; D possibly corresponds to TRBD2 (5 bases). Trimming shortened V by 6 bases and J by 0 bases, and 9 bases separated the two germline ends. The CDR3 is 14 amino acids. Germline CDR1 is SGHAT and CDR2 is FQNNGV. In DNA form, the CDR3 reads TGTGCCAGCAGAGGACTTCTCTCCTACAATGAGCAGTTCTTC. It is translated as CASRGLLSYNEQFF.

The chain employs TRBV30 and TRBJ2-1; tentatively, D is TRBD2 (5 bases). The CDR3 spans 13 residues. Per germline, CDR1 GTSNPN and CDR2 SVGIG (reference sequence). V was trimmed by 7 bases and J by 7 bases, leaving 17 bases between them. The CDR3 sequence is CALGLPPRNEQFF. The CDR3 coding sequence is TGTGCCTTAGGACTTCCCCCTCGGAATGAGCAGTTCTTC.

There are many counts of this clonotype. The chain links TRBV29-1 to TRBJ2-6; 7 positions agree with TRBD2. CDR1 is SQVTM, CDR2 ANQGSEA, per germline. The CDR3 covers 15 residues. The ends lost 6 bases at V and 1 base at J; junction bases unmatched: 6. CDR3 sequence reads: CSVVAGSSGANVLTF. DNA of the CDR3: TGCAGCGTGGTAGCGGGTAGTTCTGGGGCCAACGTCCTGACTTTC.

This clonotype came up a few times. The CDR3 here is CASSRQEIYGYTF. CDR3 coding DNA: TGCGCCAGCAGCCGGCAGGAGATCTATGGCTACACCTTC. J is TRBJ1-2 and V is TRBV5-1; no clear D gene. Germline V gene data show CDR1 as SGHRS and CDR2 as YFSETQ. The length of the CDR3 is 13 residues. Deletions cut 4 bases from V and 4 bases from J, with 11 bases between.

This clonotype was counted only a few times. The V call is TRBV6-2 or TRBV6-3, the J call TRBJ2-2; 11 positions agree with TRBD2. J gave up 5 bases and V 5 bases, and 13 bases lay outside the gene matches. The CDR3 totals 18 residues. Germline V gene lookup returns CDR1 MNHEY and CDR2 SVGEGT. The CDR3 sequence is CASSHRLAGPERTGELFF. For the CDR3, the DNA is TGTGCCAGCAGTCACAGACTAGCGGGGCCTGAGAGGACCGGGGAGCTGTTTTTT.

Written as DNA, the CDR3 is TGTGCCAGCAGCTTAGAGGGGACTAGCCCCCATGAGCAGTACTTC. Translation: CASSLEGTSPHEQYF. The chain joins TRBV7-2 to TRBJ2-7; 9 bases align to TRBD2. This CDR3 region has 15 residues. Trimming cost V 1 base and J 7 bases; bases outside gene matches: 8. Per germline, CDR1 SGHTA and CDR2 FQGNSA.

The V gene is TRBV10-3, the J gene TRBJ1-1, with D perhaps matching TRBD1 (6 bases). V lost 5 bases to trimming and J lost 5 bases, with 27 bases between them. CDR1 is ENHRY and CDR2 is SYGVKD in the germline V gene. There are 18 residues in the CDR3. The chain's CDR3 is CAISQGKGQGYMGTEAFF. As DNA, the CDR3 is TGTGCCATCAGTCAGGGGAAAGGGCAGGGGTATATGGGAACTGAAGCTTTCTTT.

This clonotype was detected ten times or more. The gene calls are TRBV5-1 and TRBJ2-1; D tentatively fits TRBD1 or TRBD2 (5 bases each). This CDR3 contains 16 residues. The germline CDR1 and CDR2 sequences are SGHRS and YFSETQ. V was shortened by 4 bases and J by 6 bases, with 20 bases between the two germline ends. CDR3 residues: CASSRETGARGNEQFF. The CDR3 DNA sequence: TGCGCCAGCAGCAGGGAGACTGGGGCGCGCGGCAATGAGCAGTTCTTC.

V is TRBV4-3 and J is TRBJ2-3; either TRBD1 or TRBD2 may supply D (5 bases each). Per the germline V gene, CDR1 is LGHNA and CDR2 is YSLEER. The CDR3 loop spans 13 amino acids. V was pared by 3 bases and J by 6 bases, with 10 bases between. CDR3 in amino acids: CASSQQWGDTQYF. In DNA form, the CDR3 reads TGCGCCAGCAGCCAGCAGTGGGGGGATACGCAGTATTTT.

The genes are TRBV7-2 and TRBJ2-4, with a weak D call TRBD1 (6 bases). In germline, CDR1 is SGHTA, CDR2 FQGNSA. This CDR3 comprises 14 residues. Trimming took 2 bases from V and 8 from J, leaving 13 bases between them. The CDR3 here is CASSLQGHRYIQYF. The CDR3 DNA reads TGTGCCAGCAGCTTACAGGGGCATCGGTACATTCAGTACTTC.

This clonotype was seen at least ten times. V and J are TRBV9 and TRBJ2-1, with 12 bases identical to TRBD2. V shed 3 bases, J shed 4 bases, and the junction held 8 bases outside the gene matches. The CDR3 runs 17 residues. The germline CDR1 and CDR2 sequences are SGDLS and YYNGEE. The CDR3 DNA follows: TGTGCCAGCAGCGGGAGATCTAGCGGGGGGGCTTACAATGAGCAGTTCTTC. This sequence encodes CASSGRSSGGAYNEQFF.

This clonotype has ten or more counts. CDR3 amino acids: CASSYSKNSLADTQYF. The CDR3 DNA follows: TGTGCCAGCAGTTACTCGAAGAATAGTTTAGCAGATACGCAGTATTTT. The V gene is TRBV6-5, the J gene TRBJ2-3, with no clear D. The CDR3 has 16 residues. The germline CDR1 and CDR2 sequences are MNHEY and SVGAGI. V lost 0 bases, J lost 4 bases, and 14 bases lay in between.

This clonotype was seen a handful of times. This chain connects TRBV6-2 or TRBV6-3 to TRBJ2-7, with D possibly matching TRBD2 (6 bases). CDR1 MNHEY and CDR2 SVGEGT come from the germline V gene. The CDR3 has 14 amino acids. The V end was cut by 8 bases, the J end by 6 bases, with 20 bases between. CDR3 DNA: TGTGCCAGCCTCCCGCGGGCGGGATTTTCCGAGCAGTACTTC. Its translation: CASLPRAGFSEQYF.

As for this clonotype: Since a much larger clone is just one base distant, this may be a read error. In DNA form, the CDR3 reads TGTGCTAGTGGACCGACGAGGGGGGCGGCGAATGAGCAGTACTTC. This translates into CASGPTRGAANEQYF. The gene calls are TRBV12-5 and TRBJ2-7; the D gene could be TRBD1 or TRBD2 (6 bases each). CDR3 size: 15 residues. Per the germline V gene, CDR1 is LGHNT and CDR2 is FRNRAP. The V gene lost 6 bases and the J gene lost 7 bases, with 22 bases spanning the gap.

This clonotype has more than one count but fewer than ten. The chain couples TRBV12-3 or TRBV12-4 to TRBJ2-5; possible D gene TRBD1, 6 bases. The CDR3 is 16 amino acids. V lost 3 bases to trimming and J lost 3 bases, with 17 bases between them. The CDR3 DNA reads TGTGCCAGCAGTTTCGCGAATCAGGGGTCGGAAGAGACCCAGTACTTC. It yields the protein CASSFANQGSEETQYF.

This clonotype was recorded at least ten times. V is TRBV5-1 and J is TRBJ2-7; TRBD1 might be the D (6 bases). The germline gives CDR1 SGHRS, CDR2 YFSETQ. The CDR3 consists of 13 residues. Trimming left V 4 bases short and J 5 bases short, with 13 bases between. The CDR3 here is CASSLTGLDEQYF. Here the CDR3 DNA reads TGCGCCAGCAGCCTAACAGGGTTGGACGAGCAGTACTTC.

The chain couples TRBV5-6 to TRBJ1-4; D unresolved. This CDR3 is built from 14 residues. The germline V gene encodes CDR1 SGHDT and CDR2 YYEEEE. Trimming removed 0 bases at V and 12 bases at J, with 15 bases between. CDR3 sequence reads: CASSLGTFSGELFF. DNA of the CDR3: TGTGCCAGCAGCTTGGGAACGTTTTCGGGTGAACTGTTTTTT.

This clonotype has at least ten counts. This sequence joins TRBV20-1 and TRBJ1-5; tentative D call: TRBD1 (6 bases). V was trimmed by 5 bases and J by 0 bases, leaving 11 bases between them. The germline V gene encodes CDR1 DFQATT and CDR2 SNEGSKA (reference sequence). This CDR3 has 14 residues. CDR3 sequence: CSALDRYSNQPQHF. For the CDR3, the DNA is TGCAGTGCTCTCGACAGGTATAGCAATCAGCCCCAGCATTTT.

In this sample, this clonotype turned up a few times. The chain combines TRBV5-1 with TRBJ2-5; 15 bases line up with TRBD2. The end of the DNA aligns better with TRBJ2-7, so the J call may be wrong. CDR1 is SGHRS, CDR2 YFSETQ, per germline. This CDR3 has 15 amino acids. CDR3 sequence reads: CASKPGLAGGYEQYF. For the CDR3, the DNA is TGCGCCAGCAAGCCGGGACTAGCGGGGGGATACGAGCAGTACTTC.

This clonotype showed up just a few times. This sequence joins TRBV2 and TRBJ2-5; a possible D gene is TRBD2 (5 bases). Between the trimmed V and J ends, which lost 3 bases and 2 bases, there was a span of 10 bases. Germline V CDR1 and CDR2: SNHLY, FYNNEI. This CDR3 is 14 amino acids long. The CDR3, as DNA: TGTGCCAGCAGTGACCCCAGCGGACAAGAGACCCAGTACTTC. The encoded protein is CASSDPSGQETQYF. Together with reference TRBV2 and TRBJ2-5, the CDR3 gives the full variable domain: EPEVTQTPSHQVTQMGQEVILRCVPISNHLYFYWYRQILGQKVEFLVSFYNNEISEKSEIFDDQFSVERPDGSNFTLKIRSTKLEDSAMYFCASSDPSGQETQYFGPGTRLLVL.

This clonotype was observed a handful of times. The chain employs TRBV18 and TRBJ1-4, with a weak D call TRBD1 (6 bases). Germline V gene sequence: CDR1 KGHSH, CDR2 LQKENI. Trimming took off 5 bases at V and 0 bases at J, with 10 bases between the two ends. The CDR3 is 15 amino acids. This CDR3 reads CASSKQGATNEKLFF. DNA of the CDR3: TGTGCCAGCTCAAAACAGGGCGCAACTAATGAAAAACTGTTTTTT.

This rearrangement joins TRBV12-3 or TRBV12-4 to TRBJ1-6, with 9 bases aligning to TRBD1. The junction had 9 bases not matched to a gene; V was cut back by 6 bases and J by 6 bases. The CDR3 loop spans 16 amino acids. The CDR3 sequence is CASRSAGTGTNSPLHF. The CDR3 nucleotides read TGTGCCAGCAGATCGGCCGGGACAGGGACTAATTCACCCCTCCACTTT.

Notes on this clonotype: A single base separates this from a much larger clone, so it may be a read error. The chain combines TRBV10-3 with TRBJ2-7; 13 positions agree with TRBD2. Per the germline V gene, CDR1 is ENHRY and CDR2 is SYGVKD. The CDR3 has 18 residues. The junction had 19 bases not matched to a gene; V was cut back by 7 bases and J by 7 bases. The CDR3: CAINDAQPGLAGDVEQYF. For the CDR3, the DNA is TGTGCCATCAATGACGCACAACCCGGACTAGCGGGAGATGTGGAGCAGTACTTC.

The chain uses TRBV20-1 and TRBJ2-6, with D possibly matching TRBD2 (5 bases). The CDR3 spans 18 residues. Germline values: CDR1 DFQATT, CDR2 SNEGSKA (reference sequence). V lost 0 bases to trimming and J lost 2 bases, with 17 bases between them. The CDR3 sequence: CSARDRRAEAAGANVLTF. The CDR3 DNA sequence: TGCAGTGCTAGAGATCGCCGAGCGGAGGCCGCTGGGGCCAACGTCCTGACTTTC.

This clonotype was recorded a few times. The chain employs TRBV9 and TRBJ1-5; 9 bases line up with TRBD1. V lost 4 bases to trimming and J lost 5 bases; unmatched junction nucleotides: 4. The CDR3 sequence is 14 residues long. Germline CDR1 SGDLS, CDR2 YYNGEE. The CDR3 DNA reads TGTGCCAGCAGCTCTACAGGGGGCCATCAGCCCCAGCATTTT. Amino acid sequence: CASSSTGGHQPQHF.

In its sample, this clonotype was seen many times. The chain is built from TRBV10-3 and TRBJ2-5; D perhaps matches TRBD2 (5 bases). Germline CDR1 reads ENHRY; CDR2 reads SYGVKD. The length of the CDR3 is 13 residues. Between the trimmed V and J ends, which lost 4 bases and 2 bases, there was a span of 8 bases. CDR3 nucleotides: TGTGCCATCAGTGTGAGGGTACAAGAGACCCAGTACTTC. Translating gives CAISVRVQETQYF.

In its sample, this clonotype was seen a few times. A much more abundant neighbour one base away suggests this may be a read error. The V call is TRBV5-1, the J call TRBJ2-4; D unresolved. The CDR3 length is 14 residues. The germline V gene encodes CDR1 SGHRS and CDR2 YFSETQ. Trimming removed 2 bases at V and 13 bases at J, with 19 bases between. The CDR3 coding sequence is TGCGCCAGCAGCTTTGACCTAGTTTACAATGAGCAGTACTTC. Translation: CASSFDLVYNEQYF.

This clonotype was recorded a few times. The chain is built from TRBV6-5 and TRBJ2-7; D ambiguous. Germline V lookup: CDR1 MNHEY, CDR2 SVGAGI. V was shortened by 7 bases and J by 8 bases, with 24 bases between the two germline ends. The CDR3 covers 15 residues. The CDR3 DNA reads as TGTGCCAGCACCCCGGACCTAGGGCAACCAAGGCAGCAGTACTTC. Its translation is CASTPDLGQPRQQYF.

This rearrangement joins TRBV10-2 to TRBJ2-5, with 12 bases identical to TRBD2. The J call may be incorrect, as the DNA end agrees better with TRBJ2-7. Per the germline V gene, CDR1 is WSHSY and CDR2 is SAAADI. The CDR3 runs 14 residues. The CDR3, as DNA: TGCGCCAGCAGTGGGACTAGCGGGAATCACGAGCAGTACTTC. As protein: CASSGTSGNHEQYF.

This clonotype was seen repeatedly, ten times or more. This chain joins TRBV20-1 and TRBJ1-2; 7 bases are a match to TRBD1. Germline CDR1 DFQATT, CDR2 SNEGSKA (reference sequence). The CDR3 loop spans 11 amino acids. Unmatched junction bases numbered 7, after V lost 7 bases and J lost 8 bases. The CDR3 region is CSVWTGIGYTF. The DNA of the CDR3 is TGCAGTGTTTGGACAGGAATAGGCTACACCTTC.

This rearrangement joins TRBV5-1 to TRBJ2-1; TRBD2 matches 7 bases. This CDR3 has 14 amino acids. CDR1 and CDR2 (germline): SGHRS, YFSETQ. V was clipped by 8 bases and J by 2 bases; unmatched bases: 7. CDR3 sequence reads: CASGGGSPYNEQFF. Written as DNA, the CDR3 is TGCGCCAGTGGGGGAGGGAGCCCCTACAATGAGCAGTTCTTC. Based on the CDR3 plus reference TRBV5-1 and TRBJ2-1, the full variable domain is KAGVTQTPRYLIKTRGQQVTLSCSPISGHRSVSWYQQTPGQGLQFLFEYFSETQRNKGNFPGRFSGRQFSNSRSEMNVSTLELGDSALYLCASGGGSPYNEQFFGPGTRLTVL.

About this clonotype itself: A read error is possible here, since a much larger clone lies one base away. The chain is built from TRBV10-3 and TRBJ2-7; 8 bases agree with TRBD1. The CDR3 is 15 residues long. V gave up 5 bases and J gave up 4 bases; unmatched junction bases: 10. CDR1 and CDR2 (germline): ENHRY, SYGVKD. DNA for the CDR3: TGTGCCATCAGTAGGGTCGGACAGGGTGAATACGAGCAGTACTTC. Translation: CAISRVGQGEYEQYF.